Following are 21 T cell receptor beta chains from one sample sequenced in a study of T cell responses to AZD1222 COVID-19 vaccine. The data were produced by immunoSEQ multiplex PCR, yet TCRdb's version contains in-frame clones alone and is incomplete. Of about 75,000 clones in the sample, around 88% were seen once. The sample was peripheral blood, taken 28 days after the second dose of the MenACWY control vaccine. The receptors were sampled from an adult who received the MenACWY meningococcal vaccine as a control.

For the CDR3, the DNA is TGTGCCAGCAGCTTAGGACGGCAGAACACTGAAGCTTTCTTT. Protein: CASSLGRQNTEAFF. The V call is TRBV11-1, the J call TRBJ1-1; no definite D call. The CDR3 totals 14 residues. V was shortened by 1 base and J by 1 base, with 7 bases between the two germline ends. The V gene's germline CDR1 is SGHAT and CDR2 FQDESV (reference sequence).

This chain uses TRBV4-1 with TRBJ2-5; the D gene could be TRBD1 or TRBD2 (5 bases each). Germline CDR1 and CDR2: MGHRA and YSYEKL. CDR3 length: 15 residues. V was pared by 0 bases and J by 2 bases, with 10 bases between. The CDR3 nucleotides read TGCGCCAGCAGCCAAGAGGTGGGGGAACAAGAGACCCAGTACTTC. It codes for CASSQEVGEQETQYF.

The chain is built from TRBV18 and TRBJ2-5, with 9 bases lining up with TRBD1. Germline CDR1 KGHSH, CDR2 LQKENI. The CDR3 totals 18 residues. The trim removed 6 bases at V and 5 bases at J, leaving 19 bases unmatched. For the CDR3, the DNA is TGTGCCAGCTCGCTAAGCACAGGGGGCGTTACGACGTCTGAGACCCAGTACTTC. Amino acids: CASSLSTGGVTTSETQYF.

The chain combines TRBV7-3 with TRBJ2-1, with D possibly matching TRBD1 (6 bases). The germline V gene encodes CDR1 SGHTA and CDR2 FQGTGA. The CDR3 covers 15 residues. Trimming removed 4 bases from V and 0 bases from J, with 10 bases in between. CDR3 coding DNA: TGTGCCAGCAGCTCCCAGGGGAGCTCCTACAATGAGCAGTTCTTC. This encodes CASSSQGSSYNEQFF.

The chain combines TRBV2 with TRBJ1-2, with 9 bases matching TRBD1. CDR1 is SNHLY, CDR2 FYNNEI, per germline. This CDR3 has 16 amino acids. The junction had 11 bases not matched to a gene; V was cut back by 5 bases and J by 4 bases. In DNA, the CDR3 is TGTGCCAGCAGTAAGTCATTGACAGGGGGTGTCTATGGCTACACCTTC. Translating it yields CASSKSLTGGVYGYTF. The full variable domain, its missing parts supplied by reference TRBV2 and TRBJ1-2, is EPEVTQTPSHQVTQMGQEVILRCVPISNHLYFYWYRQILGQKVEFLVSFYNNEISEKSEIFDDQFSVERPDGSNFTLKIRSTKLEDSAMYFCASSKSLTGGVYGYTFGSGTRLTVV.

This clone was seen only once. The rearrangement links TRBV28 to TRBJ2-2, with D possibly called TRBD1 or TRBD2 (5 bases each). V was cut by 3 bases and J by 5 bases, with 19 bases left in between. In germline, CDR1 is MDHEN, CDR2 SYDVKM. The CDR3 covers 17 residues. CDR3 sequence reads: CASSLEAYRSRTGELFF. CDR3 coding DNA: TGTGCCAGCAGTTTGGAGGCCTACAGGTCGAGAACCGGGGAGCTGTTTTTT.

V and J are TRBV7-2 and TRBJ2-7; D possibly corresponds to TRBD2 (5 bases). CDR1 is SGHTA, CDR2 FQGNSA, per germline. Trimming stripped 2 bases from V and 6 bases from J, with 20 bases between. The CDR3 loop spans 16 amino acids. The CDR3 DNA reads TGTGCCAGCAGCTTATCCCTAGGGTTAAGCGCGGGCGAGCAGTACTTC. Translating gives CASSLSLGLSAGEQYF.

This sequence joins TRBV4-3 and TRBJ2-7; 8 nucleotides align to TRBD1. V trimming: 3 bases; J trimming: 4 bases; junction bases outside the gene matches: 14. The CDR3 sequence is 17 residues long. Germline V CDR1 and CDR2: LGHNA, YSLEER. The DNA for the CDR3 is TGCGCCAGCAGCCAGACCTTGACCCGGGACAGGCCGTACGAGCAGTACTTC. It codes for CASSQTLTRDRPYEQYF.

The rearrangement joins TRBV7-2 to TRBJ1-1; D is ambiguous. The V end was cut by 1 base, the J end by 0 bases, with 3 bases between. Germline V gene lookup returns CDR1 SGHTA and CDR2 FQGNSA. The CDR3 is 13 residues long. CDR3 loop: CASSLEMNTEAFF. In nucleotides, the CDR3 is TGTGCCAGCAGCTTAGAAATGAACACTGAAGCTTTCTTT.

This clone was recorded once. This chain joins TRBV10-3 and TRBJ1-2; D unclear. The CDR3 spans 12 residues. Trimming shortened V by 0 bases and J by 13 bases, and 12 bases separated the two germline ends. Germline V gene data show CDR1 as ENHRY and CDR2 as SYGVKD. The CDR3 region is CAISESETGTTF. CDR3 DNA: TGTGCCATCAGTGAGTCAGAGACGGGAACCACCTTC.

A single count supports this clone. This chain's CDR3 is CASSLALPSGGAGELFF. The CDR3 nucleotides are TGTGCCAGCAGCTTAGCCTTGCCTAGCGGGGGGGCCGGGGAGCTGTTTTTT. The chain is built from TRBV7-8 and TRBJ2-2, with 12 bases fitting TRBD2. Unmatched junction bases numbered 5, after V lost 0 bases and J lost 6 bases. The CDR3 has 17 amino acids. Germline CDR1 SGHVS, CDR2 FQNEAQ.

The chain combines TRBV5-1 with TRBJ2-2; maybe TRBD2 (6 bases). In germline, CDR1 is SGHRS, CDR2 YFSETQ. The V gene lost 2 bases and the J gene lost 1 base, with 9 bases spanning the gap. The CDR3 spans 15 residues. The CDR3: CASSLVAENTGELFF. CDR3 DNA: TGCGCCAGCAGCTTAGTAGCGGAGAACACCGGGGAGCTGTTTTTT.

The chain uses TRBV6-5 and TRBJ1-2; D is unclear. Germline CDR1 reads MNHEY; CDR2 reads SVGAGI. The ends were cut back, 4 bases at V and 8 bases at J, with 20 bases in the middle. CDR3 length: 15 amino acids. The CDR3 DNA is TGTGCCAGCAGTTTCACGCAGGCCACTAAAGGGGGCTACACCTTC. Translation: CASSFTQATKGGYTF.

The chain has TRBV5-1 and TRBJ1-6, with D perhaps matching TRBD1 (5 bases). V dropped 4 bases and J dropped 0 bases, with 17 bases sitting between them. This CDR3 has 18 amino acids. Germline V CDR1 and CDR2: SGHRS, YFSETQ. The DNA of the CDR3 is TGCGCCAGCAGCCAAGGGGAGGCCGAAAGCTCCTATAATTCACCCCTCCACTTT. Translation: CASSQGEAESSYNSPLHF.

The chain is built from TRBV7-9 and TRBJ2-2; 10 bases fit TRBD2. Germline V gene lookup returns CDR1 SEHNR and CDR2 FQNEAQ (reference sequence). After removal of 5 bases from V and 6 bases from J, the junction contained 6 bases not matched to a gene. The CDR3 spans 15 residues. The CDR3 reads CASSPGTSEPGELFF. CDR3 sequence (DNA): TGTGCCAGCAGCCCGGGGACTAGCGAGCCCGGGGAGCTGTTTTTT. The whole variable domain, remainder taken from reference TRBV7-9 and TRBJ2-2, is DTGVSQNPRHKITKRGQNVTFRCDPISEHNRLYWYRQTLGQGPEFLTYFQNEAQLEKSRLLSDRFSAERPKGSFSTLEIQRTEQGDSAMYLCASSPGTSEPGELFFGEGSRLTVL.

This chain joins TRBV11-1 and TRBJ2-1; perhaps TRBD2 as D (5 bases). The V end lost 1 base, the J end lost 4 bases, and 14 bases lay between the germline ends. Germline CDR1 is SGHAT and CDR2 is FQDESV (reference sequence). This CDR3 region has 16 residues. CDR3 loop: CASSLGRRPQYNEQFF. Here the CDR3 DNA reads TGTGCCAGCAGCTTAGGGAGGCGCCCCCAATACAATGAGCAGTTCTTC.

V gene TRBV5-1 combines with J gene TRBJ2-6; 7 nucleotides line up with TRBD1. Germline V gives CDR1 SGHRS, CDR2 YFSETQ. The junction had 11 bases not matched to a gene; V was cut back by 5 bases and J by 0 bases. CDR3 length equals 18 residues. The CDR3 protein is CASRTRDSANSGANVLTF. CDR3 nucleotides: TGCGCCAGCAGGACCCGGGACAGCGCCAACTCTGGGGCCAACGTCCTGACTTTC.

The V call is TRBV7-8, the J call TRBJ1-6; D is perhaps TRBD1 (5 bases). The CDR3 totals 16 residues. CDR1 and CDR2 (germline): SGHVS, FQNEAQ. Trimming took 5 bases from V and 7 from J, leaving 18 bases between them. The CDR3 nucleotides read TGTGCCAGCAGCCCGCGACTAGGGGATACGAATTCACCCCTCCACTTT. As protein: CASSPRLGDTNSPLHF.

This sequence joins TRBV7-9 and TRBJ1-2; D remains ambiguous. V lost 0 bases and J 4 bases, leaving 12 bases between the germline ends. Germline assignment: CDR1 SEHNR and CDR2 FQNEAQ (reference sequence). This CDR3 has 15 residues. The CDR3 region has the DNA TGTGCCAGCAGCTTAGCCGGTGGGGTGGCCTATGGCTACACCTTC. This encodes CASSLAGGVAYGYTF.

This chain uses TRBV24-1 with TRBJ2-2, with 11 bases identical to TRBD2. This CDR3 region has 16 residues. Unmatched junction bases numbered 5, after V lost 5 bases and J lost 4 bases. Germline lookup yields CDR1 KGHDR and CDR2 SFDVKD. The CDR3 spells CATSGSGGASTGELFF. Written as DNA, the CDR3 is TGTGCCACCAGTGGTAGCGGGGGGGCGAGCACCGGGGAGCTGTTTTTT.

The V call is TRBV12-5, the J call TRBJ1-2; D uncertain. Trimming left V 1 base short and J 4 bases short, with 10 bases between. Germline V gene data show CDR1 as LGHNT and CDR2 as FRNRAP. The CDR3 has 14 residues. The CDR3 loop reads CASGLAILFYGYTF. CDR3 bases: TGTGCTAGTGGTTTGGCCATATTATTCTATGGCTACACCTTC.